This TCR beta chain is drawn from a study of cytomegalovirus exposure and HLA in healthy donors. The overall study: Out of 150 million to 200 million T cells, an earlier analysis found 117 million unique TCR beta sequences in total.

Worth noting for this clone: Antigen specificity is unknown.

Study-wide points: Common viral pathogens were later found to be apparently linked to several of the most significant clusters. It was in a later analysis that TCR association rates were seen to vary by HLA locus, highest for DRB1 and lowest for HLA-C. In a later analysis, TCR beta V- and J-gene trimming was associated with a missense DCLRE1C variant.

There are 15 residues in the CDR3. Between the trimmed V and J ends, which lost 0 bases and 7 bases, there was a span of 16 bases. Germline V lookup: CDR1 SGHTA, CDR2 FQGNSA. Primers for the PCR totalled 60 Vbeta and 13 Jbeta. Generated by immunoSEQ multiplex PCR, the TCRdb table keeps only in-frame clones and is missing some. This sample lists 35,000 to 45,000 clones; its ten largest clones have 8.9%. The chain links TRBV7-2 to TRBJ2-7; tentative D call: TRBD2 (5 bases). Sequencing used PBMCs. The TCR sequence derives from a man between 40 and 49 years old in good health and CMV-seropositive. The CDR3 protein is CASSLAGDEAREQYF. Written as DNA, the CDR3 is TGTGCCAGCAGCTTAGCGGGAGACGAAGCAAGGGAGCAGTACTTC.